Each of the 8 T cell receptor beta chains below was sequenced from the same sample in a study of beta chain features in type 1 diabetes. Study results and limitations: Shortening of TCRB CDR3s, moderate but significant, appeared in all four CD4+ subsets of Type 1 diabetes patients.

As every portion of the isolated RNA was reverse transcribed, the sequencing read expressed TCRB transcripts. Assay: immunoSEQ multiplex PCR; the TCRdb copy retains only in-frame clones and omits some. The repertoire has around 150,000 clones, roughly 59% of them found once; the top ten carry about 0.1%. These TCRs' antigens remain unknown. What was sequenced was naive CD4+ T cells from blood. These receptors came from a man under 40 with type 1 diabetes.

There are a few counts of this clone. The chain joins TRBV2 to TRBJ2-6; D is unresolved. This CDR3 has 14 residues. V was shortened by 7 bases and J by 0 bases, with 7 bases between the two germline ends. Germline V gene lookup returns CDR1 SNHLY and CDR2 FYNNEI. This CDR3 reads CASTWDSGANVLTF. The CDR3 coding sequence is TGTGCCAGCACTTGGGACTCTGGGGCCAACGTCCTGACTTTC.

This clone has a single count. The genes are TRBV29-1 and TRBJ2-7; no firm D call. This CDR3 has 13 amino acids. Trimming removed 6 bases from V and 1 base from J, with 13 bases in between. Germline CDR1 and CDR2: SQVTM and ANQGSEA. This CDR3 reads CSVRGVTSYEQYF. For the CDR3, the DNA is TGCAGCGTGCGTGGTGTGACTTCCTACGAGCAGTACTTC.

This clone has more than one count but fewer than ten. The rearrangement joins TRBV30 to TRBJ1-2; D is perhaps TRBD1 (5 bases). Germline lookup yields CDR1 GTSNPN and CDR2 SVGIG (reference sequence). CDR3 length: 12 amino acids. V was cut by 5 bases and J by 1 base, with 8 bases left in between. The CDR3 nucleotides read TGTGCCTGGGCAAGGGGTAACTATGGCTACACCTTC. Its protein is CAWARGNYGYTF.

The gene calls are TRBV30 and TRBJ1-1; D is possibly TRBD1 (6 bases). CDR1 is GTSNPN, CDR2 SVGIG, per germline (reference sequence). This CDR3 region has 14 residues. V lost 1 base and J 3 bases, leaving 12 bases between the germline ends. CDR3 residues: CAWSANRAYTEAFF. The CDR3 DNA is TGTGCCTGGAGTGCCAACAGGGCGTACACTGAAGCTTTCTTT.

The chain links TRBV7-2 to TRBJ2-3; the D is unclear. This CDR3 is 13 amino acids long. Germline V gives CDR1 SGHTA, CDR2 FQGNSA. Trimming pared 2 bases from V and 3 bases from J, leaving 6 bases between. CDR3 sequence: CASSLSLTDTQYF. DNA for the CDR3: TGTGCCAGCAGCTTAAGTCTAACAGATACGCAGTATTTT.

V is TRBV9 and J is TRBJ1-4; D not certain. CDR3 length: 14 residues. Trimming left V 0 bases short and J 8 bases short, with 11 bases between. Germline V CDR1 and CDR2: SGDLS, YYNGEE. For the CDR3, the DNA is TGTGCCAGCAGCGTAGATCCAAGTGAAGAAAAACTGTTTTTT. Translated, it gives CASSVDPSEEKLFF.

The rearrangement links TRBV7-9 to TRBJ2-5; D not resolved. CDR1 and CDR2 from the germline V gene are SEHNR and FQNEAQ (reference sequence). Trimming stripped 6 bases from V and 5 bases from J, with 10 bases between. CDR3 length equals 12 residues. The CDR3: CASSRSEETQYF. The CDR3 DNA is TGTGCCAGCAGTCGGTCCGAGGAGACCCAGTACTTC.

The chain recombines TRBV10-3 with TRBJ2-5; TRBD1 matches 9 bases. CDR1 ENHRY and CDR2 SYGVKD come from the germline V gene. The CDR3 contains 17 residues. After removal of 0 bases from V and 5 bases from J, the junction contained 10 bases not matched to a gene. CDR3 bases: TGTGCCATCAGTGAGTCCGCCAGGACAGGGGAGAGGGAGACCCAGTACTTC. Translation gives CAISESARTGERETQYF.